A selection of T cell receptor beta chains follows, all from one sample in a study of cytomegalovirus exposure and HLA in healthy donors. Method: immunoSEQ multiplex PCR; TCRdb's copy keeps in-frame clones and lacks some. This sample has about 120,000 clones; around three quarters occur once, and the top ten carry approximately 2.5%. The sample comprised PBMCs. The receptors originated from a female donor in good health and CMV-seronegative. Each CDR3 is given with its conserved first and last residue. D genes are given only for firm matches.

d_gene	v_gene	j_gene	CDR3aa
TRBD1	TRBV6-1	TRBJ1-2	CASSEIGTGGYGYTF
-	TRBV6-1	TRBJ1-1	CASSNREGNTEAFF
TRBD1	TRBV5-6	TRBJ2-2	CAGQGNTGELFF
-	TRBV7-2	TRBJ1-2	CASSLAQGGPGYTF
TRBD2	TRBV5-4	TRBJ2-2	CASSLGGTSSTGELFF
TRBD1	TRBV5-6	TRBJ1-1	CASSYGDSNTEAFF
-	TRBV9	TRBJ1-1	CASSVAEWTEAFF
TRBD1	TRBV5-4	TRBJ2-1	CASSLRTGYNEQFF
TRBD2	TRBV4-1	TRBJ2-2	CASSQWEGTGELFF
TRBD1	TRBV5-1	TRBJ1-1	CASSSGQGAYTEAFF